The clone carrying this T cell receptor (beta chain) was counted ten times or more. This sample is drawn from a study of T cell repertoires in cytomegalovirus infection. Turning to the study itself: Matching HLA type and CMV infection were both indicated by public TCR beta signatures.

TCRdb itself ran the reads through MiXCR, one entry per CDR3 protein. The sample includes under 350,000 distinct CDR3 sequences, about 9.2% of them seen just once. CDR3 length equals 16 residues. The germline CDR1 and CDR2 sequences are SGHDT and YYEEEE. With 2 bases clipped from V and 4 bases from J, the junction kept 10 bases outside the gene matches. V is TRBV5-6 and J is TRBJ2-3; TRBD2 aligns across 7 bases. Sequencing was performed on PBMCs. The clonotype comes from a human donor in good health (CMV status not recorded). Some clones in this sample may be carry-over from other donors' samples. CDR3 in amino acids: CASSLGPAGRPDTQYF. CDR3 in DNA: TGTGCCAGCAGCTTAGGACCAGCGGGGAGGCCAGATACGCAGTATTTT.